The present T cell receptor beta chain was sequenced within a study of CXCR3 chemokines and chemotherapy response in bladder cancer. TCRdb used MiXCR to reprocess the PCR reads, holding one entry per CDR3 protein. The sample lists some 8,100 distinct CDR3 sequences, roughly 12% occurring once. This clonotype occurred many times. V shed 5 bases and J 3 bases; nucleotides not matched to a gene: 14. Germline V gene data show CDR1 as SEHNR and CDR2 as FQNEAQ (reference sequence). This CDR3 contains 19 residues. The clonotype originates from a human donor with bladder cancer that responded to neoadjuvant chemotherapy. Sampling took place from a patient whose treatment included neoadjuvant chemotherapy. The gene calls are TRBV7-9 and TRBJ2-6, with 9 bases identical to TRBD1. As DNA, the CDR3 is TGTGCCAGCAGCATAGGCGGCGGACAGGGGAGAATTGGGGCCAACGTCCTGACTTTC. It encodes CASSIGGGQGRIGANVLTF.